The clone carrying this TCR beta chain was counted between two and nine times. CDR3 size: 15 residues. The J segment lost 4 bases and the V segment lost 4 bases, leaving 8 bases of the junction unmatched. Germline-derived CDR1 and CDR2 are SGHRS and YFSETQ. In TCRdb, the 5' RACE reads were re-called with MiXCR into one record per CDR3 protein. The repertoire holds 700,000 or so distinct CDR3 sequences, with approximately 9% as singletons. The data derive from a study of identical twins. The sample was also reused in another study, on yellow fever vaccine responses in identical twins.

The chain joins TRBV5-1 to TRBJ1-5, with 7 bases lining up with TRBD1. The TCR was taken from a woman between 18 and 29 years old in good health. Material: PBMCs. The CDR3 loop is CASSLGGTENQPQHF. CDR3 DNA sequence: TGCGCCAGCAGCCTGGGAGGGACAGAGAATCAGCCCCAGCATTTT.